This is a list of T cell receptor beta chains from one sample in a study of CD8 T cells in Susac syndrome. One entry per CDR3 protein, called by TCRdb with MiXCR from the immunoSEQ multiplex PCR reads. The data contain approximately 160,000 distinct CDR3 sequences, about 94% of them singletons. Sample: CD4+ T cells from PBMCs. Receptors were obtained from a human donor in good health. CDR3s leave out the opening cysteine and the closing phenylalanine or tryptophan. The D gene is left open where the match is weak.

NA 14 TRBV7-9 ASSLALRGTGNTIY
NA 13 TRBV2 ASSEDSPFADTQY
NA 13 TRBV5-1 ASSLVGFSGNTIY
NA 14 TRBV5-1 ASSIGQQGVGQPQH
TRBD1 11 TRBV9 ASSRPDRPEAF
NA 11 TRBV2 ASLGHPLYEQY
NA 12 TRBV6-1 ASTGSGYDTEAF
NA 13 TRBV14 ASSRVAGLPYEQY
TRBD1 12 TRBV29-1 SVLGQGMGNEQF
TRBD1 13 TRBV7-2 ASSLRQGGIYGYT
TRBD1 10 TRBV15 ATRQGGPEQF
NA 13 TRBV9 ASSVRGSPGETQY
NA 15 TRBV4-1 ASSQGYTSGLIYEQY
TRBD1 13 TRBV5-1 ASSSGTGGWTEAF
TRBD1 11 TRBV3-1 ASSPGTGGEQY
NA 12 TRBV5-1 ASSQGDSYNEQF
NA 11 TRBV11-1 ASSRALGNEQF
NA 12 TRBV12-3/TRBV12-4 ASSSHSYQETQY
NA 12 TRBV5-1 ASSPWGMGTEAF
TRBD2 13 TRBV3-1 ASSERGGITDTQY
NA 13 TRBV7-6 ASSPTRDRANVLT
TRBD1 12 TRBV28 ASSLTTGAYGYT
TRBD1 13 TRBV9 ASSRGAGGSYEQY
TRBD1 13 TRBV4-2 ASSQPGQLNYGYT
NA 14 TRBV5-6 ASSFRPQQGMNEQY
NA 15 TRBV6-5 ASSYLFLGTANSPLH
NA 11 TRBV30 AWRRGIDSPLH
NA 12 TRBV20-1 SASLSTGQETQY
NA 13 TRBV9 ASSVDRKLTDTQY
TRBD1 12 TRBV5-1 ASNPGQSSYEQY
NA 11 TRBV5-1 ASSYRLNTEAF
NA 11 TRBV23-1 ASRAGARWEQY
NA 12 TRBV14 ASSQQQGVETQY
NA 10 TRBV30 AYSEGPYGYT
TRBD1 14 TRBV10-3 AISAGTVLNTGELF
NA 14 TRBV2 ASTRIRDSGANVLT
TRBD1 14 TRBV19 ASGGQGLMGLAEAF
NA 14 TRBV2 ASSEPGRPSNYGYT
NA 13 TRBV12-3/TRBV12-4 ASSFHRAGSTEAF
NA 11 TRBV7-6 ASSPSSEEKLF
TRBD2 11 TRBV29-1 SGRYRTSETQY
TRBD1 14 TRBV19 ASRAGQGIYTGELF
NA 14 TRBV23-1 ASVPRVTASNYGYT
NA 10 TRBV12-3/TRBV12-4 ASSFPDAEAF
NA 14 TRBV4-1 ASSQEGRVNTGELF
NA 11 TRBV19 ASRQGRDSPLH
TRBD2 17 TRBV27 ASSPQGTSAGSSTDTQY
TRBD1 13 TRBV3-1 ASSQEDRRNTEAF
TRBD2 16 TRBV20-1 SARDSDLGGGSTDTQY
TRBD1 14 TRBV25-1 ASSEPGQGAGNGYT
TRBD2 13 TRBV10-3 AIRSTSGGTETQY
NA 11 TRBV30 AWTATRFTEAF
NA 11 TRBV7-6 ASSLVGPGELF
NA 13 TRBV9 ASTRESSYNSPLH
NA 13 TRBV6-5 ASSLDRPSGNTIY
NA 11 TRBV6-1 ANRDLRTGELF
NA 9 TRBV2 ASKESDTQY
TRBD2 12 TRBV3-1 ASSQGGTPDTQY
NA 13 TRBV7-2 ASSLVGGLDQPQH
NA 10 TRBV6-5 ASSYEGTEAF